Below are 25 T cell receptor beta chains sequenced from a single sample in a study of CD8+CD57+ T cells in acquired aplastic anemia. Profiling of TCR beta VDJ combinations and CDR3 sequences used genomic DNA as template. TCRdb re-called the reads through MiXCR, storing one row per CDR3 protein. The sample holds roughly 200,000 distinct CDR3 sequences, approximately 60% seen once. It was patients with CD8+CD57+ cell expansion by flow cytometry who were chosen for sequencing. Sequencing used sorted CD4+, CD8+, or CD8+CD57+ T cells (not recorded which) from PBMCs. These receptor sequences come from a human donor with aplastic anemia.

This rearrangement joins TRBV19 to TRBJ1-1; 8 nucleotides agree with TRBD1. This CDR3 region has 14 residues. J lost 0 bases, V lost 8 bases, and 5 bases had no gene match. In germline, CDR1 is LNHDA, CDR2 SQIVND (reference sequence). The CDR3 region is CASGTGGMNTEAFF. CDR3 nucleotide sequence: TGTGCCAGTGGGACAGGCGGGATGAACACTGAAGCTTTCTTT.

This sequence joins TRBV9 and TRBJ2-7; 8 bases agree with TRBD2. CDR1 and CDR2 from the germline V gene are SGDLS and YYNGEE. Trimming cost V 1 base and J 7 bases; bases outside gene matches: 7. This CDR3 comprises 14 residues. CDR3 protein: CASSVLPGGAEQYF. The CDR3, as DNA: TGTGCCAGCAGCGTATTGCCGGGAGGGGCGGAGCAGTACTTC.

V usage is TRBV24-1 and J usage is TRBJ2-5, with unresolved D. From germline, CDR1 is KGHDR and CDR2 SFDVKD. The CDR3 is made up of 13 amino acids. V lost 7 bases and J lost 6, with 14 bases in between. CDR3 amino acids: CATSDPVSKTQYF. CDR3 nucleotide sequence: TGTGCCACCAGCGATCCGGTATCAAAGACCCAGTACTTC.

The table lists this clonotype with many counts. The chain couples TRBV13 to TRBJ1-3; D gene ambiguous. Germline assignment: CDR1 PRHDT and CDR2 FYEKMQ (reference sequence). There are 14 residues in the CDR3. The V end was cut by 3 bases, the J end by 0 bases, with 6 bases between. CDR3: CASSLEGSGNTIYF. The CDR3 DNA is TGTGCCAGCAGCTTGGAGGGCTCTGGAAACACCATATATTTT.

As DNA, the CDR3 is TGTGCCAGCAGTTCGCGGACACGGTCGGGCACTGAAGCTTTCTTT. Its protein product is CASSSRTRSGTEAFF. The chain links TRBV2 to TRBJ1-1, with D maybe TRBD1 (5 bases). Germline assignment: CDR1 SNHLY and CDR2 FYNNEI. V was cut by 5 bases and J by 4 bases, with 17 bases left in between. CDR3 length: 15 residues.

The gene calls are TRBV7-9 and TRBJ1-2; D is unclear. There are 11 residues in the CDR3. With 5 bases removed from V and 5 bases from J, the gap between germline ends came to 6 bases. The germline V gene encodes CDR1 SEHNR and CDR2 FQNEAQ (reference sequence). The CDR3 protein is CASSLVYGYTF. The CDR3 DNA is TGTGCCAGCAGCCTCGTTTATGGCTACACCTTC.

The chain has TRBV10-2 and TRBJ2-7; maybe TRBD1 (6 bases). This CDR3 has 14 residues. The germline CDR1 and CDR2 sequences are WSHSY and SAAADI. Trimming cost V 4 bases and J 2 bases, with 12 bases left between them. CDR3 DNA: TGCGCCAGCAGTGCTTGGACAGCAGCCTACGAGCAGTACTTC. It specifies CASSAWTAAYEQYF.

The rearrangement joins TRBV2 to TRBJ2-4, with 9 bases fitting TRBD1. Germline CDR1 and CDR2: SNHLY and FYNNEI. The CDR3 runs to 13 residues. J lost 12 bases, V lost 6 bases, and 9 bases had no gene match. The CDR3: CASRVGQGSNQYF. CDR3 bases: TGTGCCAGCAGGGTAGGACAGGGGAGCAATCAGTACTTC.

The chain employs TRBV19 and TRBJ1-1; D is possibly TRBD1 (6 bases). Germline V gene lookup returns CDR1 LNHDA and CDR2 SQIVND (reference sequence). Trimming took off 3 bases at V and 0 bases at J, with 8 bases between the two ends. The CDR3 has 14 amino acids. The CDR3 reads CASSMDSVNTEAFF. CDR3 coding DNA: TGTGCCAGTAGTATGGACAGCGTGAACACTGAAGCTTTCTTT.

J is TRBJ2-3 and V is TRBV15, with D maybe TRBD1 (6 bases). Germline V lookup: CDR1 LNHNV, CDR2 YYDKDF (reference sequence). V lost 5 bases, J lost 0 bases, and 18 bases lay in between. The length of the CDR3 is 17 residues. The CDR3 is CATSRQLGATSTDTQYF. The CDR3 nucleotides read TGTGCCACCAGCCGTCAGCTGGGGGCAACTAGCACAGATACGCAGTATTTT.

About this clonotype itself: This may be a read error, as it is one base from a much larger clone. This chain uses TRBV2 with TRBJ2-7; D ambiguous. Trimming removed 2 bases from V and 0 bases from J, with 2 bases in between. CDR1 is SNHLY and CDR2 is FYNNEI in the germline V gene. There are 12 residues in the CDR3. This CDR3 is CASSEYSYEQYF. The CDR3, as DNA: TGTGCCAGCAGTGAATACTCCTACGAGCAGTACTTC.

This clonotype was seen once. The rearrangement uses TRBV7-2 and TRBJ1-6, with a weak D call TRBD1 (5 bases). V lost 5 bases and J lost 7, with 9 bases in between. The CDR3 runs to 13 residues. Looked up from germline, CDR1 is SGHTA and CDR2 is FQGNSA. In DNA, the CDR3 is TGTGCCAGCAGCCCGCGACAGAATTCACCCCTCCACTTT. This encodes CASSPRQNSPLHF.

This chain links TRBV29-1 with TRBJ2-7; TRBD1 matches 11 bases. Germline V lookup: CDR1 SQVTM, CDR2 ANQGSEA. CDR3 length: 16 residues. V gave up 1 base and J gave up 3 bases; unmatched junction bases: 8. CDR3 loop: CSVEGGQGATYYEQYF. The CDR3 DNA follows: TGCAGCGTTGAAGGTGGACAGGGGGCTACCTACTACGAGCAGTACTTC.

The chain combines TRBV15 with TRBJ2-1; TRBD2 agrees at 7 bases. The germline V gene has CDR1 LNHNV and CDR2 YYDKDF (reference sequence). This CDR3 contains 15 residues. Trimming at V came to 1 base and at J to 7 bases, leaving 7 bases not matched to a gene. CDR3 DNA sequence: TGTGCCACCAGCAGAGCGCAGACTAGCCCAAATGAGCAGTTCTTC. This sequence encodes CATSRAQTSPNEQFF.

The rearrangement uses TRBV7-6 and TRBJ2-5; D unclear. V shed 2 bases and J shed 2 bases, with 12 bases lying between them. The CDR3 length is 15 residues. Germline V gene sequence: CDR1 SGHVS, CDR2 FNYEAQ. The CDR3 spells CASSLRWQIQETQYF. CDR3 nucleotides: TGTGCCAGCAGCTTACGGTGGCAGATACAAGAGACCCAGTACTTC. Looking up the rest from reference TRBV7-6 and TRBJ2-5 gives the full variable domain: GAGVSQSPRYKVTKRGQDVALRCDPISGHVSLYWYRQALGQGPEFLTYFNYEAQQDKSGLPNDRFSAERPEGSISTLTIQRTEQRDSAMYRCASSLRWQIQETQYFGPGTRLLVL.

The chain combines TRBV20-1 with TRBJ2-1; 9 nucleotides match TRBD2. Germline V gives CDR1 DFQATT, CDR2 SNEGSKA (reference sequence). The V gene end was trimmed by 5 bases and the J gene end by 4 bases; junction bases not matched to a gene: 3. The CDR3 is 13 amino acids. The CDR3 protein is CSADSGGYNEQFF. Written as DNA, the CDR3 is TGCAGTGCTGATAGCGGGGGATACAATGAGCAGTTCTTC.

This clonotype was picked up a small number of times. This chain connects TRBV15 to TRBJ2-3; 9 positions agree with TRBD1. The length of the CDR3 is 17 residues. With V trimmed by 3 bases and J by 2 bases, 9 bases remained unmatched. Germline V gene lookup returns CDR1 LNHNV and CDR2 YYDKDF (reference sequence). The CDR3 DNA is TGTGCCACCAGCAGCCCAACCCGGGACAGGGTCACAGATACGCAGTATTTT. Its protein is CATSSPTRDRVTDTQYF.

CDR3 nucleotide sequence: TGTGCCAGCAGCAGGGGGATCCGGGGCTCCTACGAGCAGTACTTC. Its translation is CASSRGIRGSYEQYF. The chain links TRBV7-8 to TRBJ2-7, with D possibly matching TRBD1 (6 bases). Germline CDR1 reads SGHVS; CDR2 reads FQNEAQ. The CDR3 is 15 residues long. V was clipped by 5 bases and J by 0 bases, with 14 bases between them.

This chain joins TRBV20-1 and TRBJ2-7; possible D gene TRBD2, 6 bases. The V end was cut by 1 base, the J end by 4 bases, with 11 bases between. Germline values: CDR1 DFQATT, CDR2 SNEGSKA (reference sequence). The CDR3 has 13 amino acids. As DNA, the CDR3 is TGCAGTGCTAGAGTTCCGGGGGATTACGAGCAGTACTTC. This gives the protein CSARVPGDYEQYF.

The rearrangement joins TRBV5-1 to TRBJ2-5; D is perhaps TRBD1 (6 bases). Trimming shortened V by 3 bases and J by 2 bases, and 11 bases separated the two germline ends. Germline V lookup: CDR1 SGHRS, CDR2 YFSETQ. The CDR3 has 14 amino acids. For the CDR3, the DNA is TGCGCCAGCAGCTGGGGGCCAGGACAAGAGACCCAGTACTTC. This translates into CASSWGPGQETQYF.

Note on this clonotype: A junction end diverges from the germline sequence, so it may reflect a read error. This chain joins TRBV7-8 and TRBJ1-2; D unresolved. The CDR3 sequence is 12 residues long. Germline CDR1 SGHVS, CDR2 FQNEAQ. CDR3 in amino acids: CASSHQNYGYTF. CDR3 bases: TGCGCCAGCAGCCATCAAAACTATGGCTACACCTTC.

CDR3 bases: TGTGCCAGCATCAGGGTCCTCAGCGGGGAGCAGTACTTC. This codes for CASIRVLSGEQYF. This chain uses TRBV6-1 with TRBJ2-7; weak D call: TRBD2 (6 bases). The germline V and J ends were trimmed by 7 bases and 7 bases, with 17 bases remaining between them. Germline assignment: CDR1 MNHNS and CDR2 SASEGT. There are 13 residues in the CDR3.

This clonotype has only a few counts. The chain couples TRBV19 to TRBJ1-5, with a tentative D call TRBD1 (6 bases). Between the trimmed V and J ends, which lost 6 bases and 0 bases, there was a span of 15 bases. The CDR3 runs to 16 residues. Germline CDR1 is LNHDA and CDR2 is SQIVND (reference sequence). The CDR3 DNA follows: TGTGCCAGTAGCAACACCGGGACACATAGCAATCAGCCCCAGCATTTT. Translating it yields CASSNTGTHSNQPQHF.

In its sample, this clonotype was seen many times. One junction end does not reproduce the germline sequence, and a read error may be involved. The V gene is TRBV6-1, the J gene TRBJ2-1, with unresolved D. The CDR3 sequence is 12 residues long. The V gene's germline CDR1 is MNHNS and CDR2 SASEGT. The CDR3 sequence is CASGDGYNEQFF. DNA of the CDR3: TGTGCCAGCGGTGACGGATACAATGAGCAGTTCTTC.

This clonotype appeared once. The J gene is TRBJ1-1, the V gene TRBV19; 8 bases align to TRBD1. Trimming cost V 2 bases and J 5 bases; bases outside gene matches: 13. This CDR3 region has 17 residues. From germline, CDR1 is LNHDA and CDR2 SQIVND (reference sequence). The CDR3 DNA reads as TGTGCCAGTAGTATAAGCCAGGGGGCTCGGGCTGGGACTGAAGCTTTCTTT. Translating it yields CASSISQGARAGTEAFF.